Listed below are T cell receptor beta chains from one sample, sequenced in a study of CD8+CD57+ T cells in acquired aplastic anemia. TCRdb reprocessed the reads with MiXCR, giving one entry per CDR3 protein. The sample holds 150,000 to 200,000 distinct CDR3 sequences, around three fifths seen once. The sequenced material came from sorted CD4+, CD8+, or CD8+CD57+ T cells (not recorded which) from PBMCs. The source of these receptors is a human donor with severe aplastic anemia or a healthy control (not recorded which). Each CDR3 is given with its conserved first and last residue. The order of the fields is J gene, D gene, V gene, clone size, CDR3 protein, CDR3 DNA. D genes are given only for firm matches. Clone size is not always given. Where it is, it says once, few, many or a class for expanded clones.

TRBJ2-5 TRBD1 TRBV20-1 NA CSVTSPGQGKETQYF TGCAGTGTCACCTCCCCGGGACAGGGGAAAGAGACCCAGTACTTC
TRBJ1-2 NA TRBV20-1 NA CSARKQNYGYTF TGCAGTGCTAGGAAGCAAAACTATGGCTACACCTTC
TRBJ2-7 TRBD2 TRBV19 once CASTGGSSYEQYF TGTGCCAGTACGGGGGGAAGCTCCTACGAGCAGTACTTC
TRBJ2-7 NA TRBV14 NA CASSLKGGEQYF TGTGCCAGCAGTCTCAAGGGGGGGGAGCAGTACTTC
TRBJ2-2 TRBD1 TRBV9 NA CASSGWTGGDTGELFF TGTGCCAGCAGCGGATGGACAGGGGGCGACACCGGGGAGCTGTTTTTT
TRBJ2-2 TRBD2 TRBV4-3 NA CASSHGLAGTGELFF TGCGCCAGCAGCCACGGACTAGCGGGGACCGGGGAGCTGTTTTTT
TRBJ2-5 NA TRBV29-1 few CSVAEGLETQYF TGCAGCGTTGCGGAGGGCCTTGAGACCCAGTACTTC
TRBJ1-1 NA TRBV29-1 NA CSVEGHRNTEAFF TGCAGCGTTGAAGGACACAGGAACACTGAAGCTTTCTTT
TRBJ2-7 NA TRBV10-1 NA CASSVSPNYEQYF TGCGCCAGCAGTGTGTCACCAAACTACGAGCAGTACTTC
TRBJ1-2 NA TRBV5-1 NA CASSGLVGDGGYTF TGCGCCAGCAGCGGCCTTGTGGGGGATGGTGGCTACACCTTC